Detailed here is one T cell receptor (beta chain). Using immunoSEQ multiplex PCR, the repertoire was profiled, and TCRdb retains in-frame clones only, with some absent. In the table there are about 55,000 clones, under 90% of which are singletons. These data belong to a study of blood T cell repertoires in COVID-19. Study at large: The United States, Italy and Spain provided the acute and convalescent COVID-19 samples.

This CDR3 has 15 residues. CDR1 is MNHEY, CDR2 SVGAGI, per germline. Trimming left V 4 bases short and J 0 bases short, with 12 bases between. Sequenced sample: peripheral blood. This TCR came from a man older than 75 with COVID-19, enrolled during active disease. This chain uses TRBV6-5 with TRBJ1-1; perhaps TRBD1 as D (6 bases). CDR3 loop: CASSFDRRLNTEAFF. CDR3 nucleotide sequence: TGTGCCAGCAGTTTCGACAGGAGATTGAACACTGAAGCTTTCTTT.